This TCR beta chain was sequenced for a study of PD-L1 blockade in urothelial cancer (TCRdb year 2017). Turning to the overall study: Therapy was started around 2014 for all patients, and atezolizumab 1,200 mg was administered intravenously every 3 weeks. About 85% of the roughly 30 patients were males with bladder-origin urothelial cancer, and about 60% of the 29 reported a prior smoking history. An ECOG performance status of 0 or 1 was recorded for the patients, and 0 to 3 prior chemotherapy regimens had been received by the patients. Pretreatment blood TCR-seq was available for around 29 patients, at least one posttreatment blood collection was obtained for around 25 patients, and tumor TCR-seq was available for around 25 patients. Blood samples were analyzed 3 weeks after the start of treatment (second dose) and 6 weeks after the start of treatment. In the same patients, whole exome sequencing and RNA sequencing of pretreatment tumors were performed in addition to TCR sequencing. The study was an exploratory multi-omic analysis of somatic, immune and clinical correlates of response to PD-L1 blockade with atezolizumab in urothelial cancer. Fewer than ten patients reached durable clinical benefit, while 20 to 25 patients did not. Blood samples yielded a median of around 130,000 T cells and around 80,000 unique TCRs, with median clonality approximately 0.08. Pretreatment tumor samples, along with matched peripheral blood serially collected before and after atezolizumab treatment, were subjected to TCR sequencing. Durable clinical benefit meant progression-free survival longer than 6 months, and TCR features were also tested against progression-free and overall survival.

Study-level results and caveats: Improved progression-free and overall survival was found to be associated with pretreatment peripheral blood TCR clonality below the median. At 3 weeks after the start of treatment, tumor-associated TCR clones in peripheral blood had expanded more in patients with durable benefit (n ≈ 22, p = 0.022). Because the sample size was small (n = 29) and many of the analyses were exploratory, the results are meant to be hypothesis-generating.

In the case of this clone: Its antigen is still unknown. The record has no base qualities; no much larger clone is one base away.

A total of approximately 27 patients with locally advanced or metastatic urothelial carcinoma, treated at Memorial Sloan Kettering on a trial protocol, made up the cohort. Peripheral blood mononuclear cells were collected pretreatment and during treatment, with between 1 and 8 total time points per patient. The Qiagen DNeasy Blood extraction kit was used to purify genomic DNA from total PBMCs and from tumor samples. Collected pretreatment and during treatment, PBMCs were isolated and stored as previously described. Synthetic TCR analog templates were spiked into each PCR to estimate absolute template abundance from read counts. The immunoSEQ assay was used to amplify TCRbeta CDR3 regions from genomic DNA with bias-controlled V and J gene primers. Rearranged TCRbeta segments were sequenced at approximately 20X coverage. From the authors' description of their analysis: Clustering was used to correct sequencing errors, and CDR3s were annotated against IMGT to assign V, D and J genes. Downstream analyses used only productive TCRbeta rearrangements, leaving out any out-of-frame or stop-codon sequences. Clonality was computed as one minus Shannon entropy normalized by the log of the number of unique productive sequences. Fisher's exact test with Benjamini-Hochberg correction, using a cutoff of adjusted p below 0.01, was how clones that differed between time points or between blood and tumor were identified. The table was pulled from immuneACCESS by TCRdb, which kept in-frame rearrangements only. Such tables lose some clones; where checked, under half of the loss comes from unresolved V genes, and the rest has no known cause. The DNA was the basis for D and trimming; V, J and clone size are from that table. Within this sample are about 35,000 clones, with roughly 87% of them counted one time only. The leading ten clones occupy 3.5% of the sample.

V drops 0 bases and J drops 7 bases, leaving 10 bases in between. CDR3 length: 13 amino acids, cysteine to phenylalanine. Here the CDR3 DNA is all that survives: 39 bases in frame from base 1. As encoded in the germline V gene (reference sequence), CDR1 is GTSNPN while CDR2 is SVGIG. The sequence was collected from a man between 65 and 85 years old with urothelial cancer. Sequencing used PBMCs, obtained around atezolizumab (anti-PD-L1) treatment. The rearrangement joined TRBV30 to TRBJ1-5; the D gene cannot be resolved reliably. The CDR3 protein sequence reads: CAWSVQPSQPQHF. The DNA sequence is TGTGCCTGGAGTGTACAGCCATCACAGCCCCAGCATTTT. Reference TRBV30 and TRBJ1-5 genes cover what lies past the CDR3, so the full variable domain is SQTIHQWPATLVQPVGSPLSLECTVEGTSNPNLYWYRQAAGRGLQLLFYSVGIGQISSEVPQNLSASRPQDRQFILSSKKLLLSDSGFYLCAWSVQPSQPQHFGDGTRLSIL.